At least ten counts were recorded for the clone carrying this T cell receptor beta chain. Its specificity is unknown. V lost 6 bases and J lost 4; bases outside the gene matches: 11. CDR3 size: 15 residues. Germline values: CDR1 MDHEN, CDR2 SYDVKM. These data belong to a study of T cell repertoires in cytomegalovirus infection. Study-wide context: Evidence of both CMV infection and a matching HLA type came from public TCR beta signatures. The study's findings and limits: Across the ex vivo response, the dominant clonotypes were HLA-C-restricted CMV-specific TCR beta clonotypes.

TCRdb reanalysed the reads using MiXCR and keeps one entry per CDR3 protein. The table includes approximately 750,000 distinct CDR3 sequences, about a third detected once. The specimen sequenced was PBMCs. This sequence originates from a human donor in good health (CMV status not recorded). Some clones in this sample may be carry-over from other donors' samples. The genes are TRBV28 and TRBJ1-2; 7 nucleotides line up with TRBD1. This CDR3 is CASRRGPTHIYGYTF. In DNA form, the CDR3 reads TGTGCCAGCAGGAGGGGGCCGACGCACATCTATGGCTACACCTTC.